A single T cell receptor beta chain is shown here with its context. Its antigen is unknown. The sample holds no much larger clone one base away, and base qualities are not on file. The sample comes from a study of blood T cell repertoires in COVID-19 (dated by TCRdb to the early 2020s). The study in broad terms: Collaborator samples came from the United States, Italy and Spain and covered acute and convalescent phases of COVID-19. HLA class I and class II types, where available, came from metadata supplied by the sample provider rather than from assay-based typing. The samples were drawn from the first 160 participants of the ongoing ImmuneRACE study and from 950 to 1,500 subjects provided by 6 global collaborators. A de-identified subject ID, COVID-19 status, age in years and sex were almost always included in the sample metadata. The repertoires were made available in a free public database intended to serve as a resource for research on the immune response to SARS-CoV-2. Deeply sampled blood TCRbeta repertoires from subjects exposed to, actively infected with, or recovered from COVID-19 were included in the dataset. The material from the prospective study consisted of cDNA or gDNA derived from T cells, B-cell-depleted T cells, or PBMCs.

The immunoSEQ Assay, a bias-controlled multiplex PCR, was used to amplify TCRbeta CDR3 regions from genomic DNA. The published analysis was carried out like this. The number of nucleated cells in each sample was estimated from the amplification of reference gene primers within the assay. To quantify the absolute abundance of each unique TCRbeta CDR3 rearrangement, sequence reads were collapsed and filtered. For each sample, productive Simpson clonality was calculated by taking the square root of Simpson's diversity index across productive rearrangements. Imported from immuneACCESS, the table was reduced by TCRdb to in-frame sequences with V and J called. These copies leave out some clones; in studies compared against another copy, an unresolved V gene accounts for under half, and the cause of the remainder is not known. For V, J and clone size, that table is used; D and trimming come from the DNA. Recorded for this sample are about 130,000 clones; 80% to 85% of them occurred a single time. The top ten hold about 1.5% of the sample.

The germline V gene supplies CDR1 MNHNS and CDR2 SASEGT. V and J lose 2 bases and 6 bases, and a span of 5 bases separates them. From its cysteine to its phenylalanine, the CDR3 spans 12 amino acids. Here the CDR3 DNA is all that survives: 36 bases in frame from base 1. Overall study results and their limits: The quantity of clinical and demographic metadata differed by source and by participant and was supplied without curation.

Whole blood was collected in K2EDTA tubes by collaborating institutions according to the institutions' own protocols. Collaborator samples were shipped for TCRbeta analysis as frozen whole blood, isolated PBMCs, or DNA extracted from either sample type. This sequence originates from a man aged 60 to 69 with acute or convalescent COVID-19. The V gene is TRBV6-1 and the J gene is TRBJ2-4; 5 matching bases give a weak D call of TRBD1. The specimen sequenced was peripheral blood. This receptor carries the CDR3 CASSERGNIQYF. The nucleotide sequence reads TGTGCCAGCAGTGAAAGGGGAAACATTCAGTACTTC.